What follows is one T cell receptor (beta chain) and its context. The assay was immunoSEQ multiplex PCR, and TCRdb's table has in-frame clones only and misses some. The data show some 100,000 clones, 84% seen once. These data are taken from a study of blood T cell repertoires in COVID-19. Overall study context: The cDNA or gDNA used as material had been derived from T cells, B-cell-depleted T cells, or PBMCs.

The CDR3 sequence is 15 residues long. The sequenced material came from peripheral blood. This TCR was sampled from a woman aged 60-75 years with acute or convalescent COVID-19. This rearrangement joins TRBV21-1 to TRBJ2-1; the table's D gene call, TRBD2, was not cross checked with the DNA. TRBV21-1 corresponds to a pseudogene. DNA of the CDR3: TGTGCCAGCAGCAGTACTAGCGGTGCCCTCAATGAGCAGTTCTTC. Translating it yields CASSSTSGALNEQFF.